The 27 T cell receptor beta chains in this list originate from one sample, sequenced in a study of PD-1 blockade in classical Hodgkin lymphoma. TCRdb's table, derived via immunoSEQ multiplex PCR, lists solely in-frame clones and lacks some. The table lists roughly 100,000 clones, approximately 90% of them singletons, with around 6.6% in the top ten. Relapse after autologous stem cell transplantation occurred in every patient, and brentuximab vedotin exposure varied. The specimen comprised peripheral blood mononuclear cells (PBMCs), sampled before the second cycle of nivolumab. These receptors were obtained from a human donor with classical Hodgkin lymphoma.

The rearrangement joins TRBV2 to TRBJ1-1, with a weak D call TRBD1 (6 bases). Germline V gene sequence: CDR1 SNHLY, CDR2 FYNNEI. Trimming took 1 base from V and 0 from J, leaving 24 bases between them. CDR3 length equals 20 residues. The CDR3 sequence is CASSEGSWRARGSMNTEAFF. In DNA form, the CDR3 reads TGTGCCAGCAGTGAAGGTAGTTGGAGGGCCAGGGGTTCAATGAACACTGAAGCTTTCTTT.

The J gene is TRBJ1-2, the V gene TRBV5-6, with unresolved D. From germline, CDR1 is SGHDT and CDR2 YYEEEE. V lost 4 bases and J 1 base, leaving 17 bases between the germline ends. CDR3 length: 16 residues. The chain's CDR3 is CASSPDEWLFNYGYTF. CDR3 DNA: TGTGCCAGCAGCCCGGATGAGTGGCTTTTTAACTATGGCTACACCTTC.

The chain is built from TRBV11-2 and TRBJ2-2; D possibly corresponds to TRBD1 (6 bases). V lost 3 bases to trimming and J lost 1 base, with 12 bases between them. Germline loops: CDR1 SGHAT, CDR2 FQNNGV. This CDR3 region has 16 residues. CDR3 amino acids: CASSFTGTLNTGELFF. In DNA, the CDR3 is TGTGCCAGCAGCTTTACCGGGACATTGAACACCGGGGAGCTGTTTTTT.

The chain has TRBV7-9 and TRBJ1-1, with D uncertain. The CDR3 is 15 amino acids. V was trimmed by 6 bases and J by 1 base, leaving 15 bases between them. Germline-derived CDR1 and CDR2 are SEHNR and FQNEAQ (reference sequence). The CDR3 protein is CASRRERAGNTEAFF. CDR3 bases: TGTGCCAGCAGACGAGAGAGGGCTGGGAACACTGAAGCTTTCTTT.

Only a few counts were recorded for this clone. The genes are TRBV9 and TRBJ1-5; a weak D match, TRBD1 (6 bases). The CDR3 covers 12 residues. Trimming removed 0 bases at V and 9 bases at J, with 7 bases between. CDR1 and CDR2 (germline): SGDLS, YYNGEE. CDR3 protein: CASSVEGGPQHF. The CDR3 nucleotides read TGTGCCAGCAGCGTAGAGGGGGGGCCCCAGCATTTT.

This chain uses TRBV27 with TRBJ1-1, with a weak D call TRBD1 (5 bases). Per germline, CDR1 MNHEY and CDR2 SMNVEV (reference sequence). Trimming removed 4 bases from V and 0 bases from J, with 15 bases in between. This CDR3 has 16 amino acids. DNA for the CDR3: TGTGCCAGCAGTTGGGGCCTAGGCTTAATGAACACTGAAGCTTTCTTT. Translating it yields CASSWGLGLMNTEAFF.

The chain recombines TRBV27 with TRBJ1-1, with a weak D call TRBD1 (5 bases). The CDR3 extends over 16 amino acids. Trimming pared 6 bases from V and 2 bases from J, leaving 19 bases between. Per germline, CDR1 MNHEY and CDR2 SMNVEV (reference sequence). The CDR3 is CASSKRHGGGNTEAFF. The CDR3, as DNA: TGTGCCAGCAGCAAAAGACACGGCGGGGGAAACACTGAAGCTTTCTTT.

The chain joins TRBV6-6 to TRBJ1-5, with 7 nucleotides matching TRBD1. CDR3 size: 13 residues. The germline V gene encodes CDR1 MNHNY and CDR2 SVGAGI (reference sequence). J gave up 6 bases and V 6 bases, and 5 bases lay outside the gene matches. CDR3 nucleotides: TGTGCCAGCAGCCCACAGGGGTCTCAGCCCCAGCATTTT. This sequence encodes CASSPQGSQPQHF.

The V and J genes are TRBV11-2 and TRBJ2-7, with 12 bases aligning to TRBD2. After removal of 0 bases from V and 0 bases from J, the junction contained 0 bases not matched to a gene. CDR1 and CDR2 (germline): SGHAT, FQNNGV. This CDR3 is 16 amino acids long. The CDR3 DNA follows: TGTGCCAGCAGCTTAGAACTAGCGGGGGGCTCCTACGAGCAGTACTTC. This gives the protein CASSLELAGGSYEQYF. The variable domain in full, completed from reference TRBV11-2 and TRBJ2-7, reads EAGVAQSPRYKIIEKRQSVAFWCNPISGHATLYWYQQILGQGPKLLIQFQNNGVVDDSQLPKDRFSAERLKGVDSTLKIQPAKLEDSAVYLCASSLELAGGSYEQYFGPGTRLTVT.

This chain connects TRBV9 to TRBJ1-3; the D is unclear. CDR3 length equals 15 residues. The V end was cut by 2 bases, the J end by 0 bases, with 9 bases between. Germline V CDR1 and CDR2: SGDLS, YYNGEE. The CDR3 DNA follows: TGTGCCAGCAGCGTCTGGGCGAGCTCTGGAAACACCATATATTTT. Encoded protein: CASSVWASSGNTIYF.

The V gene is TRBV7-5, the J gene TRBJ2-2; the table's D call TRBD1 went unverified against the DNA. TRBV7-5 is shown as a pseudogene. The CDR3 loop spans 14 amino acids. CDR3 protein: CVSGYVRGTGELFF. Written as DNA, the CDR3 is TGTGTCAGCGGCTACGTAAGGGGCACCGGGGAGCTGTTTTTT.

In DNA form, the CDR3 reads TGTGCCAGCAGCTTGCGGTGGGGGGGCGAGGGAGATACGCAGTATTTT. Translating gives CASSLRWGGEGDTQYF. The chain links TRBV7-9 to TRBJ2-3; tentative D call: TRBD2 (7 bases). CDR3 length: 16 amino acids. Trimming cost V 3 bases and J 5 bases, with 18 bases left between them. CDR1 SEHNR and CDR2 FQNEAQ come from the germline V gene (reference sequence).

The chain recombines TRBV21-1 with TRBJ1-2; TRBD1 is taken as the D call from the table, unchecked against the DNA. TRBV21-1 is labeled a pseudogene. The CDR3 loop spans 17 amino acids. CDR3 nucleotide sequence: TGTGCCAGCAGCAAGTCAGGGGGCGCTTCCTTTAGCTATGGCTACACCTTC. Its translation is CASSKSGGASFSYGYTF.

V gene TRBV7-2 combines with J gene TRBJ1-1; D ambiguous. The CDR3 spans 12 residues. Germline V gene sequence: CDR1 SGHTA, CDR2 FQGNSA. V lost 2 bases and J lost 5, with 6 bases in between. The CDR3 reads CASSLKGTEAFF. The DNA for the CDR3 is TGTGCCAGCAGCTTAAAGGGTACTGAAGCTTTCTTT. The full variable domain, rest sourced from reference TRBV7-2 and TRBJ1-1, is GAGVSQSPSNKVTEKGKDVELRCDPISGHTALYWYRQSLGQGLEFLIYFQGNSAPDKSGLPSDRFSAERTGGSVSTLTIQRTQQEDSAVYLCASSLKGTEAFFGQGTRLTVV.

The chain carries TRBV6-5 and TRBJ2-7; TRBD2 aligns across 7 bases. The V gene end was trimmed by 7 bases and the J gene end by 6 bases; junction bases not matched to a gene: 12. CDR1 is MNHEY and CDR2 is SVGAGI in the germline V gene. The CDR3 has 14 amino acids. The CDR3, as DNA: TGTGCCAGCACCAGGCAAGGCGGGGGACGCGAGCAGTACTTC. As protein: CASTRQGGGREQYF.

CDR3 region: CASSLAGRLANYGYTF. The CDR3 coding sequence is TGTGCCAGCAGCTTAGCTGGACGGTTAGCTAACTATGGCTACACCTTC. The V call is TRBV7-2, the J call TRBJ1-2; D not resolved. Trimming shortened V by 0 bases and J by 0 bases, and 11 bases separated the two germline ends. CDR1 is SGHTA and CDR2 is FQGNSA in the germline V gene. The CDR3 sequence is 16 residues long.

On this clone itself: An end of the junction does not agree with germline; a read error may underlie this. The rearrangement joins TRBV6-5 to TRBJ1-2; 7 nucleotides match TRBD1. Germline values: CDR1 MNHEY, CDR2 SVGAGI. The CDR3 consists of 14 residues. CDR3 nucleotides: TGTGCCAGCAGTCGTACGACAGGGAAATATGACTACACCTTC. This gives the protein CASSRTTGKYDYTF.

V and J are TRBV9 and TRBJ2-5, with D perhaps being TRBD1 or TRBD2 (5 bases each). Trimming took 3 bases from V and 5 from J, leaving 20 bases between them. Germline CDR1 reads SGDLS; CDR2 reads YYNGEE. The CDR3 totals 16 residues. The chain's CDR3 is CASSAYYSGWGETQYF. The CDR3 DNA sequence: TGTGCCAGCAGCGCCTATTATTCAGGGTGGGGGGAGACCCAGTACTTC.

This chain connects TRBV27 to TRBJ2-1; no definite D call. V was shortened by 7 bases and J by 1 base, with 5 bases between the two germline ends. The CDR3 loop spans 12 amino acids. The V gene's germline CDR1 is MNHEY and CDR2 SMNVEV (reference sequence). The CDR3 DNA reads as TGTGCCAGCACCGGTTCCTACAATGAGCAGTTCTTC. As protein: CASTGSYNEQFF.

V usage is TRBV6-6 and J usage is TRBJ1-6; D uncertain. The CDR3 extends over 16 amino acids. Trimming cost V 0 bases and J 10 bases, with 16 bases left between them. CDR1 is MNHNY, CDR2 SVGAGI, per germline (reference sequence). CDR3 region: CASSYSPQVAVSPLHF. The DNA of the CDR3 is TGTGCCAGCAGTTACTCCCCGCAGGTGGCGGTCTCACCCCTCCACTTT.

The gene calls are TRBV11-2 and TRBJ1-2; 11 bases are shared with TRBD1. Germline loops: CDR1 SGHAT, CDR2 FQNNGV. V shed 0 bases and J 5 bases; nucleotides not matched to a gene: 11. The CDR3 is made up of 18 amino acids. For the CDR3, the DNA is TGTGCCAGCAGCTTAGACCAGAGGACAGGGGGCCGCCTTTATGGCTACACCTTC. It specifies CASSLDQRTGGRLYGYTF.

The chain uses TRBV28 and TRBJ2-3; D is unclear. Trimming shortened V by 5 bases and J by 0 bases, and 6 bases separated the two germline ends. The CDR3 totals 13 residues. Germline-derived CDR1 and CDR2 are MDHEN and SYDVKM. The CDR3 sequence: CASSRISTDTQYF. The CDR3 bases are TGTGCCAGCAGTCGGATAAGCACAGATACGCAGTATTTT. Full variable domain (rest looked up from reference TRBV28 and TRBJ2-3): DVKVTQSSRYLVKRTGEKVFLECVQDMDHENMFWYRQDPGLGLRLIYFSYDVKMKEKGDIPEGYSVSREKKERFSLILESASTNQTSMYLCASSRISTDTQYFGPGTRLTVL.

The J gene is TRBJ1-4, the V gene TRBV18; the D is unclear. The V gene lost 5 bases and the J gene lost 0 bases, with 19 bases spanning the gap. The germline CDR1 and CDR2 sequences are KGHSH and LQKENI. The CDR3 is 18 amino acids. The CDR3 DNA follows: TGTGCCAGCTCAGATGCATGGGTCCCCATGGCAACTAATGAAAAACTGTTTTTT. It is translated as CASSDAWVPMATNEKLFF.

The chain recombines TRBV9 with TRBJ2-5; the D is unclear. The V gene's germline CDR1 is SGDLS and CDR2 YYNGEE. The length of the CDR3 is 12 residues. The V gene lost 1 base and the J gene lost 0 bases, with 1 base spanning the gap. CDR3 residues: CASSVNQETQYF. The CDR3 nucleotides read TGTGCCAGCAGCGTAAACCAAGAGACCCAGTACTTC.

The chain combines TRBV19 with TRBJ1-6; D possibly corresponds to TRBD1 (6 bases). The V end was cut by 5 bases, the J end by 4 bases, with 12 bases between. Germline V gives CDR1 LNHDA, CDR2 SQIVND (reference sequence). The CDR3 contains 15 residues. The CDR3 protein is CASSPRQAYNSPLHF. The DNA of the CDR3 is TGTGCCAGTAGTCCCCGACAGGCTTATAATTCACCCCTCCACTTT.

In this sample, this clone is medium-sized. This chain links TRBV7-9 with TRBJ1-1, with D perhaps TRBD1 (5 bases). Between the trimmed V and J ends, which lost 2 bases and 0 bases, there was a span of 13 bases. The CDR3 sequence is 16 residues long. Germline V gives CDR1 SEHNR, CDR2 FQNEAQ (reference sequence). CDR3 loop: CASSLMGTNMNTEAFF. In nucleotides, the CDR3 is TGTGCCAGCAGCTTAATGGGGACTAATATGAACACTGAAGCTTTCTTT. The whole variable domain, filled in from reference TRBV7-9 and TRBJ1-1, reads DTGVSQNPRHKITKRGQNVTFRCDPISEHNRLYWYRQTLGQGPEFLTYFQNEAQLEKSRLLSDRFSAERPKGSFSTLEIQRTEQGDSAMYLCASSLMGTNMNTEAFFGQGTRLTVV.

The V gene is TRBV6-6, the J gene TRBJ1-1, with D hard to call. V gave up 6 bases and J gave up 4 bases, with 9 bases separating them. This CDR3 spans 12 amino acids. Germline V gene data show CDR1 as MNHNY and CDR2 as SVGAGI (reference sequence). The CDR3 region is CASRRTVTEAFF. CDR3 bases: TGTGCCAGCAGGCGGACGGTCACTGAAGCTTTCTTT.